These 32 T cell receptor beta chains share one sample of origin, sequenced in a study of regulatory T cells in long-lasting Graves disease. Described time point: newly diagnosed GD, antithyroid drugs for less than 3 months. PBMC-extracted RNA yielded the TCR library. The TCR beta library used iRepertoire HTBI primers with Arm-PCR amplification of CDR3. TCRdb processed the multiplex PCR reads anew with MiXCR; each CDR3 protein has one entry. This table has 400,000 to 550,000 distinct CDR3 sequences, approximately 16% appearing once. The same specimen was also included in a second study, on T cells in Graves' hyperthyroidism and ophthalmopathy.

Sequenced here: peripheral blood mononuclear cells (PBMCs), sampled at new diagnosis, from a patient treated with antithyroid drugs. These receptors all stem from a woman under 40 with Graves disease.

This clonotype was recorded many times. The V gene is TRBV12-3 or TRBV12-4, the J gene TRBJ2-5; D call uncertain. Trimming stripped 5 bases from V and 4 bases from J, with 20 bases between. The CDR3 is made up of 16 amino acids. The CDR3 sequence is CASSDLRLVARETQYF. CDR3 in DNA: TGTGCCAGCAGTGACCTCCGTCTAGTAGCCCGAGAGACCCAGTACTTC.

This clonotype was recorded many times. V and J are TRBV28 and TRBJ2-3; 11 nucleotides match TRBD2. Trimming took 3 bases from V and 5 from J; bases not matched to a gene: 7. There are 16 residues in the CDR3. The germline CDR1 and CDR2 sequences are MDHEN and SYDVKM. In DNA form, the CDR3 reads TGTGCCAGCAGTTTTTTTAGCGGGAGGGCCGGAGATACGCAGTATTTT. Amino acids: CASSFFSGRAGDTQYF.

This clonotype was detected ten times or more. The chain couples TRBV5-4 to TRBJ2-3; weak D call: TRBD2 (6 bases). Germline loops: CDR1 SGHNT, CDR2 YYREEE (reference sequence). V was pared by 0 bases and J by 2 bases, with 13 bases between. CDR3 size: 16 residues. The CDR3 here is CASSLGGSGYTDTQYF. CDR3 bases: TGTGCCAGCAGCTTGGGGGGTAGCGGTTACACAGATACGCAGTATTTT.

The chain recombines TRBV29-1 with TRBJ2-5; D is undetermined. Between the trimmed V and J ends, which lost 7 bases and 4 bases, there was a span of 19 bases. The V gene's germline CDR1 is SQVTM and CDR2 ANQGSEA. The CDR3 is 14 residues long. DNA for the CDR3: TGCAGCGCCCGAGTCGGGCCGGGTGGAGAGACCCAGTACTTC. Translated, it gives CSARVGPGGETQYF. The whole variable domain, remainder taken from reference TRBV29-1 and TRBJ2-5, is SAVISQKPSRDICQRGTSLTIQCQVDSQVTMMFWYRQQPGQSLTLIATANQGSEATYESGFVIDKFPISRPNLTFSTLTVSNMSPEDSSIYLCSARVGPGGETQYFGPGTRLLVL.

This clonotype was seen many times. CDR3: CASSSPNRANYGYTF. The CDR3 region has the DNA TGTGCCAGCAGTTCACCAAACAGGGCTAACTATGGCTACACCTTC. The chain joins TRBV28 to TRBJ1-2; tentative D call: TRBD1 (6 bases). CDR3 length: 15 residues. Trimming shortened V by 4 bases and J by 0 bases, and 12 bases separated the two germline ends. Germline V gene lookup returns CDR1 MDHEN and CDR2 SYDVKM.

This clonotype was seen at least ten times. The gene calls are TRBV28 and TRBJ2-1; 14 bases map to TRBD2. The CDR3 totals 14 residues. The trim removed 3 bases at V and 8 bases at J, leaving 0 bases unmatched. CDR1 is MDHEN and CDR2 is SYDVKM in the germline V gene. CDR3 residues: CASSLTSGRDEQFF. The CDR3 DNA sequence: TGTGCCAGCAGTTTGACTAGCGGGAGGGATGAGCAGTTCTTC.

The chain has TRBV24-1 and TRBJ2-3, with D unclear. Trimming left V 0 bases short and J 0 bases short, with 9 bases between. Germline V gene data show CDR1 as KGHDR and CDR2 as SFDVKD. The CDR3 loop spans 16 amino acids. The CDR3 reads CATSDLHFGSTDTQYF. The CDR3, as DNA: TGTGCCACCAGTGATTTGCATTTTGGGAGCACAGATACGCAGTATTTT.

The sample holds a few counts of this clonotype. The chain couples TRBV20-1 to TRBJ1-1; 7 positions agree with TRBD1. CDR1 is DFQATT and CDR2 is SNEGSKA in the germline V gene (reference sequence). V was pared by 6 bases and J by 5 bases, with 12 bases of the junction left unmatched. The CDR3 totals 14 residues. The CDR3 reads CSASRSGGWTEAFF. CDR3 sequence (DNA): TGCAGTGCCTCTAGGTCAGGGGGGTGGACTGAAGCTTTCTTT.

This clonotype was counted ten times or more. The gene calls are TRBV20-1 and TRBJ2-1; unclear D gene. The CDR3 consists of 13 residues. Per the germline V gene, CDR1 is DFQATT and CDR2 is SNEGSKA (reference sequence). Trimming cost V 6 bases and J 5 bases, with 14 bases left between them. The CDR3 loop reads CSAPPPAHNEQFF. Here the CDR3 DNA reads TGCAGTGCCCCACCCCCAGCCCACAATGAGCAGTTCTTC.

This clonotype has just a few counts. A clone one base away is much larger, so this may be a read error. V is TRBV2 and J is TRBJ1-5; D might be TRBD1 or TRBD2, each matching 6 bases. Near its end, the DNA agrees better with TRBJ2-3, so the J call may be wrong. The germline V gene has CDR1 SNHLY and CDR2 FYNNEI. CDR3 length: 13 residues. In DNA, the CDR3 is TGTGCCAGCAGTCTTAGGGGGGAACGGCCCCAGTATTTT. The encoded protein is CASSLRGERPQYF.

This clonotype has a handful of counts. The V and J genes are TRBV13 and TRBJ2-1; a weak D match, TRBD1 (6 bases). This CDR3 is built from 13 residues. Trimming stripped 5 bases from V and 7 bases from J, with 12 bases between. In germline, CDR1 is PRHDT, CDR2 FYEKMQ (reference sequence). The CDR3 is CASSLQGPNEQFF. The CDR3 DNA sequence: TGTGCCAGCAGCCTCCAGGGGCCAAATGAGCAGTTCTTC.

The rearrangement uses TRBV5-1 and TRBJ1-1; D is undetermined. The CDR3 totals 17 residues. The germline gives CDR1 SGHRS, CDR2 YFSETQ. V was clipped by 0 bases and J by 4 bases, with 19 bases between them. The CDR3 spells CASSLDIGRASPTEAFF. The CDR3 nucleotides are TGCGCCAGCAGCTTGGATATAGGGCGGGCATCCCCCACTGAAGCTTTCTTT.

This clonotype appeared many times. The CDR3 DNA reads as TGTGCCAGCAGCGCCTACAGGGGGCGCCTAGCGGGAGGTCACACCGGGGAGCTGTTTTTT. It specifies CASSAYRGRLAGGHTGELFF. The V and J genes are TRBV7-9 and TRBJ2-2, with 11 bases matching TRBD2. This CDR3 has 20 residues. Germline trimming cut 5 bases from V and 3 bases from J; bases unmatched to any gene: 17. Germline loops: CDR1 SEHNR, CDR2 FQNEAQ (reference sequence).

In this sample, this clonotype turned up many times. This sequence joins TRBV6-1 and TRBJ1-6; D gene unclear. The CDR3 extends over 13 amino acids. Germline V lookup: CDR1 MNHNS, CDR2 SASEGT. V was clipped by 8 bases and J by 10 bases, with 15 bases between them. The CDR3 DNA reads TGTGCCAGCGGTGGGCAGGAGAGGTCACCCCTCCACTTT. Translated: CASGGQERSPLHF.

This clonotype appeared many times. The chain uses TRBV20-1 and TRBJ2-5; unclear D gene. This CDR3 spans 14 amino acids. Trimming pared 3 bases from V and 2 bases from J, leaving 13 bases between. The germline gives CDR1 DFQATT, CDR2 SNEGSKA (reference sequence). CDR3 sequence: CSASAPPRQETQYF. The CDR3 region has the DNA TGCAGTGCTAGTGCCCCCCCTAGGCAAGAGACCCAGTACTTC.

The chain employs TRBV9 and TRBJ2-7; D is possibly TRBD1 (6 bases). The germline V gene has CDR1 SGDLS and CDR2 YYNGEE. Between the trimmed V and J ends, which lost 0 bases and 4 bases, there was a span of 11 bases. The CDR3 runs to 14 residues. Here the CDR3 reads CASSVGRQGYEQYF. CDR3 bases: TGTGCCAGCAGCGTAGGGAGGCAGGGGTACGAGCAGTACTTC.

The rearrangement links TRBV11-2 to TRBJ2-3; D call uncertain. The CDR3 consists of 16 residues. Between the trimmed V and J ends, which lost 3 bases and 4 bases, there was a span of 17 bases. Germline values: CDR1 SGHAT, CDR2 FQNNGV. CDR3: CASSFPLARRADTQYF. In DNA form, the CDR3 reads TGTGCCAGCAGCTTCCCGCTGGCGAGAAGGGCAGATACGCAGTATTTT.

This clonotype was counted ten times or more. The rearrangement joins TRBV7-2 to TRBJ2-7, with a tentative D call TRBD1 (5 bases). The CDR3 contains 13 residues. The V gene lost 5 bases and the J gene lost 0 bases, with 8 bases spanning the gap. Per germline, CDR1 SGHTA and CDR2 FQGNSA. As DNA, the CDR3 is TGTGCCAGCAGCACGACAGTCTCCTACGAGCAGTACTTC. It encodes CASSTTVSYEQYF.

Regarding this clonotype: One end of the junction is discordant with germline, which a read error may explain. CDR3 sequence: CASSPSPGGELFF. The DNA for the CDR3 is TGTGCTAGCAGTCCTTCCCCCGGCGGGGAGCTGTTTTTT. The V and J genes are TRBV7-7 and TRBJ2-2; D is uncertain. The CDR3 has 13 residues. Germline values: CDR1 SSHAT, CDR2 FNYEAQ (reference sequence).

This clonotype was picked up a small number of times. J is TRBJ1-5 and V is TRBV28; no reliable D call. Germline V lookup: CDR1 MDHEN, CDR2 SYDVKM. Trimming removed 4 bases from V and 3 bases from J, with 7 bases in between. The CDR3 sequence is 13 residues long. CDR3 residues: CASSYSANQPQHF. Written as DNA, the CDR3 is TGTGCCAGCAGTTATTCAGCCAATCAGCCCCAGCATTTT.

The CDR3, as DNA: TGTGCCATCAGTCTAGCGGGAGGGCCCGGGACCGGGGAGCTGTTTTTT. This translates into CAISLAGGPGTGELFF. This chain joins TRBV10-3 and TRBJ2-2; 12 bases are a match to TRBD2. J was trimmed by 5 bases and V by 5 bases; bases with no gene match: 6. Germline CDR1 is ENHRY and CDR2 is SYGVKD. This CDR3 has 16 amino acids.

The chain combines TRBV4-1 with TRBJ2-1, with 9 bases identical to TRBD2. V lost 0 bases and J lost 1; bases outside the gene matches: 4. The CDR3 is 17 residues long. The V gene's germline CDR1 is MGHRA and CDR2 YSYEKL. The CDR3 nucleotides are TGCGCCAGCAGCCAAGATAAAGGACTAGCGTCCTACAATGAGCAGTTCTTC. Translating it yields CASSQDKGLASYNEQFF.

In its sample, this clonotype was seen a few times. The chain couples TRBV10-2 to TRBJ1-6; D ambiguous. V lost 8 bases to trimming and J lost 7 bases, with 18 bases between them. The CDR3 is made up of 15 amino acids. Germline CDR1 reads WSHSY; CDR2 reads SAAADI. This CDR3 is CASSPRPGGNSPLHF. The DNA of the CDR3 is TGCGCCAGCTCTCCCCGACCGGGAGGGAATTCACCCCTCCACTTT.

This clonotype showed up many times. The chain links TRBV28 to TRBJ2-3; D unclear. The ends were cut back, 6 bases at V and 2 bases at J, with 6 bases in the middle. Germline V gives CDR1 MDHEN, CDR2 SYDVKM. This CDR3 is built from 12 residues. For the CDR3, the DNA is TGTGCCAGCAGAGGTCTCACAGATACGCAGTATTTT. Translating it yields CASRGLTDTQYF.

This clonotype was found many times. J is TRBJ2-1 and V is TRBV7-3; D gene unclear. Per the germline V gene, CDR1 is SGHTA and CDR2 is FQGTGA. The CDR3 length is 12 residues. V shed 5 bases and J shed 9 bases, with 11 bases lying between them. The CDR3 region has the DNA TGTGCCAGCAGCCCTCAGACCGGTGAGCAGTTCTTC. Its protein product is CASSPQTGEQFF. Combining the CDR3 with reference TRBV7-3 and TRBJ2-1 gives the whole variable domain GAGVSQTPSNKVTEKGKYVELRCDPISGHTALYWYRQSLGQGPEFLIYFQGTGAADDSGLPNDRFFAVRPEGSVSTLKIQRTERGDSAVYLCASSPQTGEQFFGPGTRLTVL.

The table lists this clonotype with many counts. The gene calls are TRBV20-1 and TRBJ1-1; 12 positions match TRBD1. This CDR3 region has 20 residues. Unmatched junction bases numbered 21, after V lost 3 bases and J lost 4 bases. Germline loops: CDR1 DFQATT, CDR2 SNEGSKA (reference sequence). The CDR3 DNA reads as TGCAGTGCTAGTCACCGCGGGCCCGGGACAGGGGGCATCTATAGCACTGAAGCTTTCTTT. It encodes CSASHRGPGTGGIYSTEAFF.

This clonotype was detected ten times or more. This chain links TRBV27 with TRBJ1-2; perhaps TRBD1 as D (6 bases). V was cut by 5 bases and J by 4 bases, with 17 bases left in between. Per the germline V gene, CDR1 is MNHEY and CDR2 is SMNVEV (reference sequence). The CDR3 runs to 15 residues. The CDR3 region has the DNA TGTGCCAGCAGTCTTATGACGGGGGCAATCTATGGCTACACCTTC. Translating it yields CASSLMTGAIYGYTF.

This clonotype has a count of ten or more. This chain uses TRBV28 with TRBJ1-1; a weak D match, TRBD1 (6 bases). The V and J ends lost 6 bases and 8 bases respectively, with 10 bases between them. Germline V CDR1 and CDR2: MDHEN, SYDVKM. CDR3 length equals 11 residues. CDR3 in amino acids: CASSTGQEAFF. CDR3 DNA sequence: TGTGCCAGCAGCACAGGGCAGGAAGCTTTCTTT.

Ten or more counts support this clonotype. The rearrangement uses TRBV7-2 and TRBJ2-7; D ambiguous. This CDR3 is 11 amino acids long. V was shortened by 0 bases and J by 5 bases, with 2 bases between the two germline ends. Germline V gene sequence: CDR1 SGHTA, CDR2 FQGNSA. The CDR3 protein is CASSLADEQYF. The CDR3 DNA sequence: TGTGCCAGCAGCTTAGCGGACGAGCAGTACTTC.

The chain joins TRBV27 to TRBJ2-1, with 14 bases matching TRBD2. Germline-derived CDR1 and CDR2 are MNHEY and SMNVEV (reference sequence). The trim removed 3 bases at V and 5 bases at J, leaving 9 bases unmatched. The CDR3 is 18 residues long. The CDR3 here is CASSFLTSGGVNDNEQFF. The DNA for the CDR3 is TGTGCCAGCAGTTTTTTGACTAGCGGGGGGGTAAACGACAATGAGCAGTTCTTC.

The V call is TRBV27, the J call TRBJ2-2, with TRBD1 identical over 8 bases. With V trimmed by 3 bases and J by 6 bases, 6 bases remained unmatched. Germline loops: CDR1 MNHEY, CDR2 SMNVEV (reference sequence). This CDR3 has 15 residues. The CDR3 DNA follows: TGTGCCAGCAGTTTCAGGGGGCGCCCCCCCGGGGAGCTGTTTTTT. This codes for CASSFRGRPPGELFF.

This clonotype was seen many times. The chain joins TRBV3-1 to TRBJ2-2; D gene uncertain. Germline CDR1 reads LGHDT; CDR2 reads YNNKEL (reference sequence). The CDR3 totals 13 residues. The V end was cut by 4 bases, the J end by 1 base, with 4 bases between. The CDR3 sequence is CASSPENTGELFF. CDR3 nucleotide sequence: TGTGCCAGCAGCCCGGAGAACACCGGGGAGCTGTTTTTT.